The rows below give T cell receptor beta chains drawn from one sample of a study of blood T cell repertoires in COVID-19. The data were produced by immunoSEQ multiplex PCR, yet TCRdb's version contains in-frame clones alone and is incomplete. Of around 250,000 clones listed, approximately 85% are singletons. The material sequenced was PBMCs or T cells enriched from blood (not recorded which). All receptors come from a woman aged 45-60 years who had recovered from COVID-19. Both conserved end residues are trimmed from each CDR3.

>TRBV18|TRBJ2-1
ASSPPRTGLNNEQF
>TRBV3-1/TRBV3-2|TRBJ2-7
ASSQKGQGSYEQY
>TRBV10-3|TRBJ2-7
AISESVGGSSAYEQY
>TRBV13|TRBJ2-1
ASSPPSGSPLQF
>TRBV6-1|TRBJ2-6
ASSEWGRAGANVLT
>TRBV7-9|TRBJ2-7
ASSPGTGGRHYEQY
>TRBV5-6|TRBJ1-4
ASSPMGGGEKLF
>TRBV19|TRBJ2-1
ASSIPRTGTYNEQF
>TRBV5-6|TRBJ1-6
ASSFAAPGSPLH
>TRBV5-4|TRBJ1-1
ASSLYTEAF
>TRBV30|TRBJ2-3
AWDRLAEIPAQY
>TRBV4-2|TRBJ2-7
ASSQDRGLAGDEQY
>TRBV27|TRBJ2-7
ASSTTSVEQY
>TRBV9|TRBJ2-5
ASSPDRGRGETQY
>TRBV28|TRBJ1-2
ASSLLSYGYT
>TRBV7-7|TRBJ2-5
ASSLVQGAWETQY
>TRBV28|TRBJ1-5
ASSLPSQGNSNQPQH
>TRBV18|TRBJ2-5
ASSPPSSYGTQY
>TRBV18|TRBJ2-5
ASSPRLRAQETQY